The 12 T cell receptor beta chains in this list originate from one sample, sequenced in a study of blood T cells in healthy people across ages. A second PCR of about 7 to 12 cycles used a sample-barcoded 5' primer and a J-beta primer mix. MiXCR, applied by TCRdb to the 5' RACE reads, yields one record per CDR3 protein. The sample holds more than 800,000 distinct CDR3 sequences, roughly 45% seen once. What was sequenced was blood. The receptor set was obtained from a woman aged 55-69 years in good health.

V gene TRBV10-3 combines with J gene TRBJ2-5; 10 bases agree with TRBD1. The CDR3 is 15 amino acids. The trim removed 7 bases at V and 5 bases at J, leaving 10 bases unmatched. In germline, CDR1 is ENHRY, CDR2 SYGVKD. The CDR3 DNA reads TGTGCCATCATAGAGAGACAGGGGGCTTGGGAGACCCAGTACTTC. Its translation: CAIIERQGAWETQYF.

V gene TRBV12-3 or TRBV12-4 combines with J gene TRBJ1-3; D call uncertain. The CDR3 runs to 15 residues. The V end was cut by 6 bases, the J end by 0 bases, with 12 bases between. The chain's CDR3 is CASRPPGFSGNTIYF. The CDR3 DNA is TGTGCCAGCAGACCCCCGGGGTTCTCTGGAAACACCATATATTTT.

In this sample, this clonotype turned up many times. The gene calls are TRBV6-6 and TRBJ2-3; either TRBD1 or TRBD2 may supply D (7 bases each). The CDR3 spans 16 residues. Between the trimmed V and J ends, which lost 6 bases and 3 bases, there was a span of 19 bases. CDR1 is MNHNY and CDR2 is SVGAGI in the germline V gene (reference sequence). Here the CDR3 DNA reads TGTGCCAGCAGCTACGCGGGGGACAGCCCTACAGATACGCAGTATTTT. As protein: CASSYAGDSPTDTQYF.

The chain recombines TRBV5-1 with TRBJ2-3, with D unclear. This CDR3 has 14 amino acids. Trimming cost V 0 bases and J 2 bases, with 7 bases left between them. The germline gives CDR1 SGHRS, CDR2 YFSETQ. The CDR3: CASSLGPPTDTQYF. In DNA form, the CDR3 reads TGCGCCAGCAGCTTGGGCCCCCCCACAGATACGCAGTATTTT.

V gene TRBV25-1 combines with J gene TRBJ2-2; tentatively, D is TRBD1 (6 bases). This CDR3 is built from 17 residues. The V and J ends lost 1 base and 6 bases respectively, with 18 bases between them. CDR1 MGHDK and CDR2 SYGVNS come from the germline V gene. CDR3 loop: CASSEWRLGGGAGELFF. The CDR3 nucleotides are TGTGCCAGCAGTGAATGGAGGTTAGGGGGTGGGGCCGGGGAGCTGTTTTTT.

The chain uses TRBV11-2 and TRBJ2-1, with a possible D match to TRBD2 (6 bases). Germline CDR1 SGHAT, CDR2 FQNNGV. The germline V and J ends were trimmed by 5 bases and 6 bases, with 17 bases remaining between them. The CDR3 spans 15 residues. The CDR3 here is CASSTAGGQVNEQFF. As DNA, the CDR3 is TGTGCCAGCAGCACCGCTGGAGGGCAGGTCAATGAGCAGTTCTTC.

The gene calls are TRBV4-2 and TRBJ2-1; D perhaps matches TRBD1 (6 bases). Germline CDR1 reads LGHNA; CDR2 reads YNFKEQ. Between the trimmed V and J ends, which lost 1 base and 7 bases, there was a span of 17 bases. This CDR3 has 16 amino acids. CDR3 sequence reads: CASSQGQGGASNEQFF. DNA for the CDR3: TGTGCCAGCAGCCAAGGACAAGGGGGAGCATCGAATGAGCAGTTCTTC.

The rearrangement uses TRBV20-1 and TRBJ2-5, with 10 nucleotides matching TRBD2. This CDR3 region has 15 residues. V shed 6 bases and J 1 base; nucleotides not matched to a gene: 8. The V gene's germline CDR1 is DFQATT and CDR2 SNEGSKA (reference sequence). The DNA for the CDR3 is TGCAGTGCGATACTAGCGGGGAGACGCCAAGAGACCCAGTACTTC. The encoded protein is CSAILAGRRQETQYF.

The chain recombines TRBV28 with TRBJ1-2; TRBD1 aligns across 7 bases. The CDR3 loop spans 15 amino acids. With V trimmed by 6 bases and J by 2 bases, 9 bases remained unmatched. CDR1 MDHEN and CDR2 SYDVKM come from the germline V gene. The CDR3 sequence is CASSPPLTGNYGYTF. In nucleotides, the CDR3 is TGTGCCAGCAGCCCTCCCCTGACAGGGAACTATGGCTACACCTTC.

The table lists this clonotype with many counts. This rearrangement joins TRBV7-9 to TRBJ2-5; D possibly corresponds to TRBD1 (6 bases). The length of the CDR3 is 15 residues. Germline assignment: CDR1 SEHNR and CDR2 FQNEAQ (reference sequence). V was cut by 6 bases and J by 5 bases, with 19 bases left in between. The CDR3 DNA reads TGTGCCAGCAGTCGCTCTACAGGGTTCGGTGAGACCCAGTACTTC. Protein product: CASSRSTGFGETQYF. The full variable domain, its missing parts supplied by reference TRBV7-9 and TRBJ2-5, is DTGVSQNPRHKITKRGQNVTFRCDPISEHNRLYWYRQTLGQGPEFLTYFQNEAQLEKSRLLSDRFSAERPKGSFSTLEIQRTEQGDSAMYLCASSRSTGFGETQYFGPGTRLLVL.

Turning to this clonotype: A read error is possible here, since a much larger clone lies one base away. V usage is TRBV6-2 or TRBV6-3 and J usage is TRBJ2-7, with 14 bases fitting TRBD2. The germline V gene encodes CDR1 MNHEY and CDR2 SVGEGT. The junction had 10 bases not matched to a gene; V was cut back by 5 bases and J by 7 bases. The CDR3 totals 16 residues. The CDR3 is CASSPGTSGSPHEQYF. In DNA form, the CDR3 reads TGTGCCAGCAGTCCCGGGACTAGCGGGAGCCCCCATGAGCAGTACTTC.

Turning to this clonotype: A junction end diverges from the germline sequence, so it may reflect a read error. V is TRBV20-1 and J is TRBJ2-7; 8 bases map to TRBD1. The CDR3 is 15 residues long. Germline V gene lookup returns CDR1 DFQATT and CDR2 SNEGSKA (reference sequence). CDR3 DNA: TGCTGTGCTAGAGACCCAGGGGGCGCAACTAACGAGCAGTACTTC. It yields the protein CCARDPGGATNEQYF.